This T cell receptor beta chain appears in the sequencing data of a study of OX40 agonist ivuxolimab in advanced cancers. TCRdb's table, derived via immunoSEQ multiplex PCR, lists solely in-frame clones and lacks some. This table holds tens of thousands of clones, roughly 89% found once. Sequenced material: CD4+ or CD8+ T cells sorted from blood, taken in a trial of the OX40 agonist ivuxolimab. This receptor was obtained from an adult with an advanced solid tumor such as melanoma, head and neck, liver or kidney cancer.

CDR3 in amino acids: CASTSRDRDYQETQYF. CDR3 in DNA: TGTGCCAGCACGAGCCGGGACAGGGACTACCAAGAGACCCAGTACTTC. This chain uses TRBV18 with TRBJ2-5; 9 nucleotides agree with TRBD1. The V gene end was trimmed by 8 bases and the J gene end by 0 bases; junction bases not matched to a gene: 10. Per the germline V gene, CDR1 is KGHSH and CDR2 is LQKENI. The CDR3 extends over 16 amino acids.